The TCR beta chain described here comes from a study of radiotherapy plus CTLA-4 blockade in lung cancer. This table comes from immunoSEQ multiplex PCR, and its TCRdb copy is limited to in-frame clones, with some not included. Of approximately 76,000 clones in the sample, around 79% were seen once. The receptor's source is a human donor with non-small cell lung cancer who had a partial response to radiotherapy plus ipilimumab. Some clones in this sample may be carry-over from other donors' samples. Material: peripheral blood, obtained from a patient treated with radiotherapy plus ipilimumab.

The CDR3 region has the DNA TGTGCCAGCAGTAGCTCCGGGACTGAAGCTTTCTTT. It is translated as CASSSSGTEAFF. The chain uses TRBV28 and TRBJ1-1; D remains unclear. CDR1 and CDR2 (germline): MDHEN, SYDVKM. V was shortened by 5 bases and J by 5 bases, with 9 bases between the two germline ends. CDR3 length equals 12 residues.